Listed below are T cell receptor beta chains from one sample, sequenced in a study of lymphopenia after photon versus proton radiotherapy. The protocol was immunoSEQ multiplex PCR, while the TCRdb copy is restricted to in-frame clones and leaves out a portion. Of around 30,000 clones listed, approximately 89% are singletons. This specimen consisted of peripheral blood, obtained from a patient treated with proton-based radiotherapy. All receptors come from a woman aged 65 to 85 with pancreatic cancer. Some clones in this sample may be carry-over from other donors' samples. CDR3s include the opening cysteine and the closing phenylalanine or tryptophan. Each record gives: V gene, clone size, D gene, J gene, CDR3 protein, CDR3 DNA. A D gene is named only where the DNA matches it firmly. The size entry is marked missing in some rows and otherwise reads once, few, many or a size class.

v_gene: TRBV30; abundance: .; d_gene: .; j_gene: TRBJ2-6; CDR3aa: CAWSVYGANVLTF; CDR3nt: TGTGCCTGGAGTGTATATGGGGCCAACGTCCTGACTTTC
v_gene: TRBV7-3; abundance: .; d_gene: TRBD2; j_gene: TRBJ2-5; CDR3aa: CASSVTSGRWETQYF; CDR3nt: TGTGCCAGCAGTGTTACTAGCGGGAGATGGGAGACCCAGTACTTC
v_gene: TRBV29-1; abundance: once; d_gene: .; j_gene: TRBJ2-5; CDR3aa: CSVGLATETQYF; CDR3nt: TGCAGCGTTGGCCTAGCGACTGAGACCCAGTACTTC
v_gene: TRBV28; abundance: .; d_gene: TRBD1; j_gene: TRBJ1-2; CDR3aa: CASSLEFRARQGGSYTF; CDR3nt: TGTGCCAGCAGTTTAGAGTTTAGAGCTCGACAGGGGGGTAGCTACACCTTC
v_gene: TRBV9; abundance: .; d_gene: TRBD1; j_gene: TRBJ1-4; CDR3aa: CASSRQGINEKLFF; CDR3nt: TGTGCCAGCAGCCGACAGGGCATTAATGAAAAACTGTTTTTT
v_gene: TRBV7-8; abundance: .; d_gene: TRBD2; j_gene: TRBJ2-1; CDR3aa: CASSIVSAGGYNEQFF; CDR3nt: TGTGCCAGCAGTATAGTATCAGCGGGAGGCTACAATGAGCAGTTCTTC
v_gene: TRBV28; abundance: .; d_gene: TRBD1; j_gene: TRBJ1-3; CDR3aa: CASSPDRAGNTIYF; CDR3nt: TGTGCCAGCAGCCCGGACAGGGCTGGAAACACCATATATTTT
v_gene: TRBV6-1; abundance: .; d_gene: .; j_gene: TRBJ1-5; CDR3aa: CASSGGGGNQPQHF; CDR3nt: TGTGCCAGCAGTGGTGGGGGGGGCAATCAGCCCCAGCATTTT
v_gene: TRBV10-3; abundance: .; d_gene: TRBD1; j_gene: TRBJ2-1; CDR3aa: CATITGTGGFNEQFF; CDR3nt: TGTGCCACCATAACCGGGACAGGGGGCTTTAATGAGCAGTTCTTC
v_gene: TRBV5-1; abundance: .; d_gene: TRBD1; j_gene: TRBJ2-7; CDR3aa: CASGPLGQGGYEQYF; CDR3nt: TGCGCCAGCGGACCCCTAGGACAGGGGGGCTACGAGCAGTACTTC
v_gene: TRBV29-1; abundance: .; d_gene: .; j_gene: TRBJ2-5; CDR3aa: CSVDGGLGETQYF; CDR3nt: TGCAGCGTTGATGGGGGGTTGGGGGAGACCCAGTACTTC
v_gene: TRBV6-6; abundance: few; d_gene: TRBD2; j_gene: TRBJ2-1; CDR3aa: CASSRTSALGNEQFF; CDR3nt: TGTGCCAGCAGTCGGACTAGCGCTCTCGGCAATGAGCAGTTCTTC
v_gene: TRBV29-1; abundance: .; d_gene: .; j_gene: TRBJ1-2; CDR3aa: CSVEDQSGHYGYTF; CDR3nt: TGCAGCGTTGAAGATCAATCAGGGCACTATGGCTACACCTTC
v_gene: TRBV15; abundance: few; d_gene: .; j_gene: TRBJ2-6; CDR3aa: CATSIRSGANVLTF; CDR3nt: TGTGCCACCAGCATTAGGTCCGGGGCCAACGTCCTGACTTTC
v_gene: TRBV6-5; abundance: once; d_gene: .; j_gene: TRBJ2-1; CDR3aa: CASSYSILSARFF; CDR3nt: TGTGCCAGCAGTTACTCGATTTTGTCAGCGCGGTTCTTC
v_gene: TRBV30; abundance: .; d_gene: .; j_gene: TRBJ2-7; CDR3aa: CAWSVNSEQYF; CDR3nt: TGTGCCTGGAGTGTTAACTCCGAGCAGTACTTC
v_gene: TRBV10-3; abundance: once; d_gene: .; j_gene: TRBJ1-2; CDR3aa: CAISAMGTYGYTF; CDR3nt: TGTGCCATCAGTGCAATGGGGACCTATGGCTACACCTTC
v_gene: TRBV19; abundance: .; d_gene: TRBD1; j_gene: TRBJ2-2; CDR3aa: CASSRDRGDTGELFF; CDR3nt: TGTGCCAGTAGTAGGGACAGGGGGGACACCGGGGAGCTGTTTTTT
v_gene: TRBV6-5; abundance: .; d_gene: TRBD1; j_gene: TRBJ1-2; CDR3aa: CASRAGTGYGYTF; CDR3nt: TGTGCCAGCAGGGCCGGGACAGGCTATGGCTACACCTTC
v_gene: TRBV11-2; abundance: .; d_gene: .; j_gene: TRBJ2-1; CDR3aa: CASSRVDRNEQFF; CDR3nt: TGTGCCAGCAGTAGAGTGGACCGCAATGAGCAGTTCTTC
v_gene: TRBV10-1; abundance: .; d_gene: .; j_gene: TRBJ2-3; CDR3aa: CASSSGVTDTQYF; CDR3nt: TGCGCCAGCAGTTCAGGGGTCACAGATACGCAGTATTTT
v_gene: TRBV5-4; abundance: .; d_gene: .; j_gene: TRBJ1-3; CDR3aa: CASSGGQNSGNTIYF; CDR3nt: TGTGCCAGCAGCGGTGGACAGAACTCTGGAAACACCATATATTTT
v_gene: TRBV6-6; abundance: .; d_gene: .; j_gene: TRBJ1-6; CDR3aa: CASSYRDNSPLHF; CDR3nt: TGTGCCAGCAGTTATAGGGACAATTCACCCCTCCACTTT
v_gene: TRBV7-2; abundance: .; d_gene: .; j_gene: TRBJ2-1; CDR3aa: CASSTRPLSPSSYNEQFF; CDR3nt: TGTGCCAGCAGCACCCGGCCTCTTTCCCCGAGCTCCTACAATGAGCAGTTCTTC
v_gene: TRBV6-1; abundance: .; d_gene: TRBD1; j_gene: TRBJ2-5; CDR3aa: CASHDRGLGETQYF; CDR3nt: TGTGCCAGCCACGACAGGGGGCTCGGGGAGACCCAGTACTTC
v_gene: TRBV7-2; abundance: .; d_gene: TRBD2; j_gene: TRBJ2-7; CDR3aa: CASSWGLAGYEQYF; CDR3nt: TGTGCCAGCAGCTGGGGACTAGCGGGGTACGAGCAGTACTTC
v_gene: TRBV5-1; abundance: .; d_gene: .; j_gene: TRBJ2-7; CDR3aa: CASSLIYEQYF; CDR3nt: TGCGCCAGCAGTCTTATCTACGAGCAGTACTTC
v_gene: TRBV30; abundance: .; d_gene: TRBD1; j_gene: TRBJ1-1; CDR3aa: CAWDFGQGGTEAFF; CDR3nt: TGTGCCTGGGATTTTGGACAGGGGGGCACTGAAGCTTTCTTT
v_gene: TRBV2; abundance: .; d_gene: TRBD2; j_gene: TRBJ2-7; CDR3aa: CASSEGLAGGGYEQYF; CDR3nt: TGTGCCAGCAGTGAAGGACTAGCGGGAGGAGGGTACGAGCAGTACTTC
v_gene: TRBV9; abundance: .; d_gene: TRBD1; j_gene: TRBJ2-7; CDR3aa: CASSVRTGDEQYF; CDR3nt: TGTGCCAGCAGCGTAAGGACAGGGGACGAGCAGTACTTC
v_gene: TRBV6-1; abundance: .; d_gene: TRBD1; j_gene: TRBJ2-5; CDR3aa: CASSTNRGRRETQYF; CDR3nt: TGTGCCAGCAGTACGAACAGGGGGCGGAGGGAGACCCAGTACTTC
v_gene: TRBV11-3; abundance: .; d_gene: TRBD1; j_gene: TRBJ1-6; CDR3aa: CASSHRGNDRGPFYNSPLHF; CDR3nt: TGTGCCAGCAGCCACAGAGGGAACGACAGGGGCCCATTCTATAATTCACCCCTCCACTTT
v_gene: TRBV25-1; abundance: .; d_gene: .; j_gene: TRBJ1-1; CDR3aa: CASSGAGEGTEAFF; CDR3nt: TGTGCCAGCAGTGGGGCGGGGGAGGGCACTGAAGCTTTCTTT
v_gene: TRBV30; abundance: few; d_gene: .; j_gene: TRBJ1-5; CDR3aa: CAWSGTAIGPQHF; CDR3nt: TGTGCCTGGAGTGGGACAGCGATAGGGCCCCAGCATTTT
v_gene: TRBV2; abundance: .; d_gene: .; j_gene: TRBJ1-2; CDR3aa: CASSETGMMGEGYTF; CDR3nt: TGTGCCAGCAGTGAAACGGGGATGATGGGTGAGGGCTACACCTTC
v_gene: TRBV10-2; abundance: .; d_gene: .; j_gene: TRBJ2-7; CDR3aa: CASSESGKLHEQYF; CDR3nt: TGCGCCAGCAGTGAGTCGGGGAAACTCCACGAGCAGTACTTC
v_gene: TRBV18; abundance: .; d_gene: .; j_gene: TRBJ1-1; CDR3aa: CASSPQLGDEGTEAFF; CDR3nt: TGTGCCAGCTCACCACAGTTAGGGGATGAGGGCACTGAAGCTTTCTTT
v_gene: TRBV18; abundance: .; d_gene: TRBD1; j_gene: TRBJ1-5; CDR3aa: CASSPTDRVDQPQHF; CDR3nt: TGTGCCAGCTCACCAACAGACAGGGTAGATCAGCCCCAGCATTTT
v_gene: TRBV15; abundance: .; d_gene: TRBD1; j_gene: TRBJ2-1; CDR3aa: CATSRERTGGYNEQFF; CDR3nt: TGTGCCACCAGCAGAGAACGGACAGGGGGTTACAATGAGCAGTTCTTC
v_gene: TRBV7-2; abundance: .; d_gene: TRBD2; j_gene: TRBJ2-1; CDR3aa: CASSLAPGTSGRGYNEQFF; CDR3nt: TGTGCCAGCAGCTTAGCGCCGGGGACTAGCGGGAGAGGTTACAATGAGCAGTTCTTC
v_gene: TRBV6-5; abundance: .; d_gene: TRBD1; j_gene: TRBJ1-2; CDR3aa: CASSRFSGQGHGYTF; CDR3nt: TGTGCCAGCAGTCGGTTCTCGGGACAGGGACATGGCTACACCTTC
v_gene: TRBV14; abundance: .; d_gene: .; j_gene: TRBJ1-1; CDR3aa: CASSQPGEEASNTEAFF; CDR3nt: TGTGCCAGCAGCCAACCGGGCGAGGAGGCCAGTAACACTGAAGCTTTCTTT
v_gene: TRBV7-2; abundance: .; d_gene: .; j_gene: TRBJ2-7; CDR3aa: CASSSDRSSYEQYF; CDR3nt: TGTGCCAGCAGCTCTGACAGGAGCTCCTACGAGCAGTACTTC
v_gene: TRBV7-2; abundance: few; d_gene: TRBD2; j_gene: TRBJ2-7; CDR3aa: CASSSPQAGVYEQYF; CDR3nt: TGTGCCAGCAGCTCACCCCAAGCGGGAGTCTACGAGCAGTACTTC
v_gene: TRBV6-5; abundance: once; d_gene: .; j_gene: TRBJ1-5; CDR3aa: CASSYSENSNQPQHF; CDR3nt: TGTGCCAGCAGTTACTCGGAAAATAGCAATCAGCCCCAGCATTTT
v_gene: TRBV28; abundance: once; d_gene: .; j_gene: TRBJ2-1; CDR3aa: CASSLTGIVSNEQFF; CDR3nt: TGTGCCAGCAGTTTAACTGGGATCGTCTCCAATGAGCAGTTCTTC